Below, 30 T cell receptor beta chains from the same sample are listed, as sequenced in a study of PD-L1 blockade in urothelial cancer. Some clones are missing from TCRdb's copy, which holds only in-frame ones; the method was immunoSEQ multiplex PCR. The sample yields 25,000 to 35,000 clones, around 86% seen once. The sample here was PBMCs, taken around atezolizumab (anti-PD-L1) treatment. The receptors come from a man aged 50-60 years with urothelial cancer.

As regards this clone: One end of the junction does not line up with germline, which may come from a read error. The chain is built from TRBV7-7 and TRBJ2-1; 9 bases fit TRBD2. Germline lookup yields CDR1 SSHAT and CDR2 FNYEAQ (reference sequence). The CDR3 sequence is 15 residues long. CDR3 sequence reads: CASSLVAGGPGEQFF. CDR3 nucleotides: TGTGCTAGCAGCTTAGTGGCGGGGGGGCCTGGGGAGCAGTTCTTC.

The chain combines TRBV9 with TRBJ1-5; 8 bases fit TRBD1. The CDR3 covers 15 residues. V shed 3 bases and J 2 bases; nucleotides not matched to a gene: 4. Germline CDR1 SGDLS, CDR2 YYNGEE. CDR3 protein: CASSAGTGRNQPQHF. CDR3 coding DNA: TGTGCCAGCAGCGCCGGGACAGGTCGCAATCAGCCCCAGCATTTT.

This rearrangement joins TRBV6-1 to TRBJ1-5; D is unresolved. Germline V gene data show CDR1 as MNHNS and CDR2 as SASEGT. The CDR3 contains 11 residues. The ends were cut back, 7 bases at V and 4 bases at J, with 5 bases in the middle. CDR3 in amino acids: CASTNNQPQHF. The DNA for the CDR3 is TGTGCCAGCACCAATAATCAGCCCCAGCATTTT.

This sequence joins TRBV19 and TRBJ1-1; D is possibly TRBD1 (5 bases). CDR3 length: 16 residues. V was clipped by 2 bases and J by 2 bases, with 15 bases between them. Germline-derived CDR1 and CDR2 are LNHDA and SQIVND (reference sequence). The CDR3 reads CASSIRGWAENTEAFF. For the CDR3, the DNA is TGTGCCAGTAGTATAAGGGGTTGGGCAGAAAACACTGAAGCTTTCTTT.

This clone has just one count. This chain uses TRBV28 with TRBJ1-3; TRBD1 might be the D (5 bases). V was cut by 11 bases and J by 2 bases, with 16 bases left in between. The CDR3 has 14 residues. The germline gives CDR1 MDHEN, CDR2 SYDVKM. The CDR3, as DNA: TGTGCCTCTGCGTCCCCGGGGGCTGGAAACACCATATATTTT. This codes for CASASPGAGNTIYF. Full variable domain (rest looked up from reference TRBV28 and TRBJ1-3): DVKVTQSSRYLVKRTGEKVFLECVQDMDHENMFWYRQDPGLGLRLIYFSYDVKMKEKGDIPEGYSVSREKKERFSLILESASTNQTSMYLCASASPGAGNTIYFGEGSWLTVV.

V is TRBV7-9 and J is TRBJ2-1, with 7 nucleotides matching TRBD2. Germline V lookup: CDR1 SEHNR, CDR2 FQNEAQ (reference sequence). The V and J ends lost 5 bases and 3 bases, in that order; junction bases with no gene match: 7. The CDR3 is 15 residues long. CDR3 coding DNA: TGTGCCAGCAGCCCGCAAGCGGGATTCTACAATGAGCAGTTCTTC. This codes for CASSPQAGFYNEQFF.

The chain has TRBV18 and TRBJ2-3, with 12 positions matching TRBD1. The CDR3 totals 16 residues. V was pared by 3 bases and J by 4 bases, with 5 bases of the junction left unmatched. From germline, CDR1 is KGHSH and CDR2 LQKENI. The CDR3 region has the DNA TGTGCCAGCTCACCGGGGACAGGGGGCGCGGCAGATACGCAGTATTTT. Encoded protein: CASSPGTGGAADTQYF.

The chain couples TRBV10-3 to TRBJ2-3; maybe TRBD1 (6 bases). There are 14 residues in the CDR3. The germline CDR1 and CDR2 sequences are ENHRY and SYGVKD. The germline V and J ends were trimmed by 6 bases and 2 bases, with 12 bases remaining between them. CDR3 protein: CAIRRGQNTDTQYF. CDR3 nucleotide sequence: TGTGCCATCAGGAGAGGACAGAACACAGATACGCAGTATTTT.

The chain couples TRBV6-1 to TRBJ2-5; TRBD1 aligns across 10 bases. In germline, CDR1 is MNHNS, CDR2 SASEGT. The V segment lost 7 bases and the J segment 4 bases; nucleotides outside the gene matches: 6. The CDR3 covers 14 residues. The CDR3 here is CASIWTGGIETQYF. The CDR3 DNA reads as TGTGCCAGCATCTGGACAGGGGGAATAGAGACCCAGTACTTC.

The chain is built from TRBV14 and TRBJ2-2; the D is unclear. Trimming removed 1 base at V and 6 bases at J, with 6 bases between. The CDR3 has 13 amino acids. CDR1 and CDR2 (germline): SGHDN, FVKESK. The CDR3 protein is CASSQASPGELFF. DNA for the CDR3: TGTGCCAGCAGCCAAGCTAGTCCCGGGGAGCTGTTTTTT. The variable domain in full, with the rest retrieved from reference TRBV14 and TRBJ2-2, is EAGVTQFPSHSVIEKGQTVTLRCDPISGHDNLYWYRRVMGKEIKFLLHFVKESKQDESGMPNNRFLAERTGGTYSTLKVQPAELEDSGVYFCASSQASPGELFFGEGSRLTVL.

The genes are TRBV6-1 and TRBJ2-5, with 8 positions matching TRBD2. Per the germline V gene, CDR1 is MNHNS and CDR2 is SASEGT. V was clipped by 6 bases and J by 5 bases; unmatched bases: 11. This CDR3 comprises 15 residues. CDR3 amino acids: CASSPADGGAETQYF. In DNA, the CDR3 is TGTGCCAGCAGCCCCGCCGACGGGGGGGCCGAGACCCAGTACTTC.

The V gene is TRBV5-6, the J gene TRBJ1-2; 8 nucleotides agree with TRBD1. With V trimmed by 1 base and J by 7 bases, 12 bases remained unmatched. This CDR3 contains 16 residues. In germline, CDR1 is SGHDT, CDR2 YYEEEE. In DNA, the CDR3 is TGTGCCAGCAGCTTGCGGCGTACAGGGGGTTTAGTTGGCTACACCTTC. Protein: CASSLRRTGGLVGYTF.

The J gene is TRBJ1-1, the V gene TRBV30; D gene ambiguous. CDR1 is GTSNPN and CDR2 is SVGIG in the germline V gene (reference sequence). CDR3 length equals 13 residues. V dropped 4 bases and J dropped 6 bases, with 15 bases sitting between them. CDR3 amino acids: CAWMAPGGAEAFF. Here the CDR3 DNA reads TGTGCCTGGATGGCCCCGGGAGGCGCTGAAGCTTTCTTT. Full variable domain (missing parts from reference TRBV30 and TRBJ1-1): SQTIHQWPATLVQPVGSPLSLECTVEGTSNPNLYWYRQAAGRGLQLLFYSVGIGQISSEVPQNLSASRPQDRQFILSSKKLLLSDSGFYLCAWMAPGGAEAFFGQGTRLTVV.

The V and J genes are TRBV5-1 and TRBJ1-2, with TRBD1 identical over 10 bases. Germline CDR1 is SGHRS and CDR2 is YFSETQ. V lost 3 bases and J lost 5; bases outside the gene matches: 7. The CDR3 extends over 15 amino acids. CDR3 sequence: CASSSPGTGAYGYTF. In DNA form, the CDR3 reads TGCGCCAGCAGCTCTCCCGGGACAGGGGCATATGGCTACACCTTC.

This clone was seen a few times. The gene calls are TRBV4-2 and TRBJ2-1; a weak D match, TRBD2 (5 bases). CDR1 LGHNA and CDR2 YNFKEQ come from the germline V gene. V lost 6 bases to trimming and J lost 12 bases, with 12 bases between them. There are 11 residues in the CDR3. CDR3 protein: CASRSREGQFF. CDR3 bases: TGTGCCAGCAGATCGAGGGAAGGGCAGTTCTTC.

The CDR3 loop reads CASRLGRLNEKLFF. The CDR3 nucleotides are TGTGCCAGCAGGTTGGGGCGGCTTAATGAAAAACTGTTTTTT. The rearrangement links TRBV6-1 to TRBJ1-4; D is possibly TRBD1 (5 bases). Trimming pared 6 bases from V and 4 bases from J, leaving 12 bases between. Germline V lookup: CDR1 MNHNS, CDR2 SASEGT. This CDR3 comprises 14 residues.

This chain joins TRBV5-4 and TRBJ2-1; D perhaps matches TRBD2 (5 bases). The germline V gene encodes CDR1 SGHNT and CDR2 YYREEE (reference sequence). This CDR3 region has 16 residues. V dropped 4 bases and J dropped 4 bases, with 18 bases sitting between them. CDR3 nucleotide sequence: TGTGCCAGCAGCAGAACGCCGGGAAGCATGTACAATGAGCAGTTCTTC. It translates to CASSRTPGSMYNEQFF.

The chain links TRBV7-8 to TRBJ1-3; D might be TRBD1 (5 bases). The germline V gene has CDR1 SGHVS and CDR2 FQNEAQ. The V and J ends lost 5 bases and 3 bases respectively, with 20 bases between them. The CDR3 loop spans 17 amino acids. DNA of the CDR3: TGTGCCAGCAGCCCCCGCCCTTTCCAGGGATTTGGAAACACCATATATTTT. This encodes CASSPRPFQGFGNTIYF.

V is TRBV11-3 and J is TRBJ2-3; 8 nucleotides match TRBD2. This CDR3 is 17 amino acids long. V shed 4 bases and J 2 bases; nucleotides not matched to a gene: 11. Germline values: CDR1 SGHNT, CDR2 YENEEA. For the CDR3, the DNA is TGTGCCAGCAGCTCCGAAAGCGGGGGCGCTACCACAGATACGCAGTATTTT. Its protein product is CASSSESGGATTDTQYF. The whole variable domain, remainder taken from reference TRBV11-3 and TRBJ2-3, is EAGVVQSPRYKIIEKKQPVAFWCNPISGHNTLYWYLQNLGQGPELLIRYENEEAVDDSQLPKDRFSAERLKGVDSTLKIQPAELGDSAVYLCASSSESGGATTDTQYFGPGTRLTVL.

This clone was detected only once. CDR3 region: CASSRQGAYNEKLFF. For the CDR3, the DNA is TGTGCCAGCAGCCGACAGGGGGCGTATAATGAAAAACTGTTTTTT. The J gene is TRBJ1-4, the V gene TRBV5-5; 10 bases fit TRBD1. V gave up 4 bases and J gave up 4 bases; unmatched junction bases: 4. CDR1 is SGHKS and CDR2 is YYEKEE in the germline V gene (reference sequence). The CDR3 spans 15 residues.

This chain uses TRBV6-1 with TRBJ1-5; 7 nucleotides align to TRBD1. The V gene's germline CDR1 is MNHNS and CDR2 SASEGT. Trimming removed 5 bases from V and 0 bases from J; junction bases left unmatched: 4. The length of the CDR3 is 15 residues. CDR3 sequence: CASSRTGASNQPQHF. The CDR3, as DNA: TGTGCCAGCAGTCGAACAGGGGCTAGCAATCAGCCCCAGCATTTT.

V usage is TRBV19 and J usage is TRBJ2-2, with a tentative D call TRBD2 (5 bases). V was clipped by 3 bases and J by 4 bases, with 9 bases between them. The germline gives CDR1 LNHDA, CDR2 SQIVND (reference sequence). CDR3 size: 14 residues. The CDR3 region has the DNA TGTGCCAGTAGTATCCGGGAAGGCACCGGGGAGCTGTTTTTT. This sequence encodes CASSIREGTGELFF.

This clone has a handful of counts. The chain recombines TRBV27 with TRBJ2-7; 7 bases are a match to TRBD1. Germline V CDR1 and CDR2: MNHEY, SMNVEV (reference sequence). V trimming: 6 bases; J trimming: 3 bases; junction bases outside the gene matches: 11. This CDR3 contains 15 residues. CDR3 loop: CASRKDRVPHYEQYF. CDR3 DNA: TGTGCCAGCAGGAAAGACAGGGTACCGCACTACGAGCAGTACTTC.

A word on this clone: Other DNA sequences in the same sample also yield this CDR3. The rearrangement links TRBV27 to TRBJ2-7; D may be TRBD1 (6 bases). This CDR3 spans 11 amino acids. With 6 bases removed from V and 4 bases from J, the gap between germline ends came to 7 bases. Germline loops: CDR1 MNHEY, CDR2 SMNVEV (reference sequence). The CDR3 spells CASRQGYEQYF. As DNA, the CDR3 is TGTGCCAGCAGACAGGGATACGAGCAGTACTTC.

This rearrangement joins TRBV5-1 to TRBJ1-1; D is ambiguous. The CDR3 runs to 18 residues. The ends were cut back, 5 bases at V and 1 base at J, with 24 bases in the middle. Germline CDR1 SGHRS, CDR2 YFSETQ. In DNA, the CDR3 is TGCGCCAGCAGACTCCAACTTAGAGGGAGCGACAAGAACACTGAAGCTTTCTTT. It yields the protein CASRLQLRGSDKNTEAFF. Full variable domain (rest looked up from reference TRBV5-1 and TRBJ1-1): KAGVTQTPRYLIKTRGQQVTLSCSPISGHRSVSWYQQTPGQGLQFLFEYFSETQRNKGNFPGRFSGRQFSNSRSEMNVSTLELGDSALYLCASRLQLRGSDKNTEAFFGQGTRLTVV.

V is TRBV28 and J is TRBJ2-4; D ambiguous. CDR1 is MDHEN and CDR2 is SYDVKM in the germline V gene. Deletions cut 8 bases from V and 2 bases from J, with 7 bases between. CDR3 length equals 12 residues. CDR3 bases: TGTGCCAGCTCGGTCACCAAAAACATTCAGTACTTC. Translating it yields CASSVTKNIQYF.

The chain couples TRBV10-3 to TRBJ2-6, with D perhaps matching TRBD2 (5 bases). In germline, CDR1 is ENHRY, CDR2 SYGVKD. Trimming took off 0 bases at V and 0 bases at J, with 9 bases between the two ends. The CDR3 totals 17 residues. The CDR3 protein is CAISESLANSGANVLTF. Written as DNA, the CDR3 is TGTGCCATCAGTGAGTCCTTAGCGAACTCTGGGGCCAACGTCCTGACTTTC.

This chain links TRBV5-1 with TRBJ1-6; TRBD1 agrees at 7 bases. The V and J ends lost 5 bases and 8 bases, in that order; junction bases with no gene match: 10. This CDR3 comprises 15 residues. CDR1 SGHRS and CDR2 YFSETQ come from the germline V gene. The chain's CDR3 is CASRGDSGSDSPLHF. DNA for the CDR3: TGCGCCAGCAGAGGGGACAGCGGTTCGGATTCACCCCTCCACTTT.

The gene calls are TRBV12-5 and TRBJ2-7; TRBD2 matches 11 bases. The CDR3 runs to 18 residues. J was trimmed by 1 base and V by 0 bases; bases with no gene match: 8. Germline V gene lookup returns CDR1 LGHNT and CDR2 FRNRAP. CDR3 amino acids: CASGLVQLAGDRSYEQYF. The CDR3 DNA reads TGTGCTAGTGGTTTGGTACAACTAGCGGGAGATCGATCCTACGAGCAGTACTTC.

This clone was seen only once. The J gene is TRBJ2-3, the V gene TRBV5-1; tentatively, D is TRBD2 (7 bases). Germline V gives CDR1 SGHRS, CDR2 YFSETQ. The CDR3 sequence is 15 residues long. The ends were cut back, 5 bases at V and 3 bases at J, with 16 bases in the middle. Here the CDR3 DNA reads TGCGCCAGCAGGGAGGGGGGGGGCCGGACAGATACGCAGTATTTT. Translation: CASREGGGRTDTQYF. Using reference TRBV5-1 and TRBJ2-3 for the parts outside the CDR3, the full variable domain is KAGVTQTPRYLIKTRGQQVTLSCSPISGHRSVSWYQQTPGQGLQFLFEYFSETQRNKGNFPGRFSGRQFSNSRSEMNVSTLELGDSALYLCASREGGGRTDTQYFGPGTRLTVL.